The source of this T cell receptor (beta chain) is a study of blood T cell repertoires in COVID-19 (dated by TCRdb to about 2020). Regarding the research as a whole: The collaborator samples originated in the United States, Italy and Spain and spanned the acute and convalescent phases of COVID-19. A freely available public database, intended as a resource for researchers studying the immune response to SARS-CoV-2, is where the repertoires were released. A de-identified subject ID, COVID-19 status, age in years and sex were almost always included in the sample metadata. Samples were obtained from the ongoing ImmuneRACE study (first 160 participants) and from some 1,300 subjects provided by 6 global collaborators. The material from the prospective study consisted of cDNA or gDNA derived from T cells, B-cell-depleted T cells, or PBMCs. Where available, HLA class I and class II types were obtained from metadata supplied by the sample provider rather than from assay-based typing. Subjects who had been exposed to COVID-19, were actively infected with it, or had recovered from it provided the deeply sampled blood TCRbeta repertoires that made up the dataset. The investigation overall reported the following: How much clinical and demographic metadata was included differed by source and by participant, and the metadata was provided uncurated.

Whole blood was collected in K2EDTA tubes by collaborating institutions according to the institutions' own protocols. For TCRbeta analysis, collaborator samples were shipped as frozen whole blood, as isolated PBMCs, or as DNA extracted from either sample type. The CDR3 starts with the cysteine, ends with the phenylalanine, and has 17 residues. Only CDR3 DNA remains: 51 bases, in frame from the first base. Based on the germline V gene, the CDR1 and CDR2 sequences are SNHLY and FYNNEI. The immunoSEQ Assay, a bias-controlled multiplex PCR, was used to amplify TCRbeta CDR3 regions from genomic DNA. The study's own analysis went as follows. The number of nucleated cells in each sample was estimated from the amplification of reference gene primers within the assay. To quantify the absolute abundance of each unique TCRbeta CDR3 rearrangement, sequence reads were collapsed and filtered. For each sample, productive Simpson clonality was calculated as the square root of Simpson's diversity index over productive rearrangements. TCRdb took this table from immuneACCESS and kept in-frame rearrangements with V and J called. Such tables lack part of the clones; where checked against another copy, unresolved V genes explain under half of the gap, and the rest is unexplained. The V and J calls and clone size are taken from that table; D and trimming were inferred from the DNA. The table for this sample lists about 110,000 clones; 71% of them were counted only once. The ten largest clones take up approximately 0.9% of the sample.

This clone has just a few counts. Its specific antigen is unknown. Germline and junction disagree at one end, which may indicate a read error. Sequenced: peripheral blood. This receptor was identified in a human donor with acute or convalescent COVID-19. The donor label of this sample is uncertain. Recombination linked TRBV2 to TRBJ1-5, with a weak D call of TRBD1 (6 bases match). The DNA reads as follows: TGTGCCAGCAGAGAAGGGGACAAAATTTATAGCAATCAGCCCCAGCATTTT. Its protein reads: CASREGDKIYSNQPQHF.